This is a list of T cell receptor beta chains from one sample in a study of blood T cell repertoires in COVID-19. Assay: immunoSEQ multiplex PCR; the TCRdb copy retains only in-frame clones and omits some. The sample has some 110,000 clones, roughly nine tenths seen once. Sequencing used peripheral blood. All receptors derive from a man between 35 and 55 years old with acute or convalescent COVID-19. CDR3s include the opening cysteine and the closing phenylalanine or tryptophan. Fields, in order: clone size, D gene, V gene, J gene, CDR3 protein, CDR3 DNA. A D gene is named only where the DNA matches it firmly. Clone size appears in some rows only: once, few, many, or a class for an expanded clone.

-,TRBD1,TRBV5-4,TRBJ2-5,CASSSRQGQTQYF,TGTGCCAGCAGCTCAAGACAGGGCCAGACCCAGTACTTC
once,TRBD1,TRBV9,TRBJ1-4,CASSVGFPAGGREKLFF,TGTGCCAGCAGCGTAGGTTTCCCGGCAGGGGGCCGAGAAAAACTGTTTTTT
-,TRBD2,TRBV11-2,TRBJ2-7,CASSLGLAGIYEQYF,TGTGCCAGCAGCCTTGGACTAGCGGGAATCTACGAGCAGTACTTC
-,TRBD1,TRBV4-1,TRBJ1-4,CASSQTGVEEKLFF,TGCGCCAGCAGCCAAACAGGGGTGGAAGAAAAACTGTTTTTT
-,TRBD2,TRBV5-1,TRBJ2-3,CASSLGGTSPPPDTQYF,TGCGCCAGCAGCTTGGGGGGGACTAGTCCCCCCCCAGATACGCAGTATTTT
few,TRBD2,TRBV5-6,TRBJ2-3,CASSVPTRLAGSDTQYF,TGTGCCAGCAGTGTACCCACAAGACTAGCGGGTTCCGATACGCAGTATTTT
once,-,TRBV19,TRBJ1-1,CASRRQGETEAFF,TGTGCCAGCCGCCGGCAGGGTGAAACTGAAGCTTTCTTT
few,TRBD1,TRBV6-5,TRBJ1-5,CASGQGNQPQHF,TGTGCCAGCGGACAGGGTAATCAGCCCCAGCATTTT
-,TRBD2,TRBV3-1/TRBV3-2,TRBJ2-1,CASSSRSGRGSYNEQFF,TGTGCCAGCAGCTCCAGGAGCGGGAGAGGAAGCTACAATGAGCAGTTCTTC
-,TRBD1,TRBV7-9,TRBJ1-2,CASSGGTGALARDGYTF,TGTGCCAGCAGCGGTGGGACAGGGGCCCTCGCACGGGATGGCTACACCTTC
-,-,TRBV6-5,TRBJ1-1,CASSYGAPSTEAFF,TGTGCCAGCAGTTACGGGGCCCCCAGCACTGAAGCTTTCTTT
-,TRBD2,TRBV7-9,TRBJ2-1,CASSAGLAGHNEQFF,TGTGCCAGCAGCGCGGGACTAGCGGGCCACAATGAGCAGTTCTTC
-,-,TRBV6-5,TRBJ2-5,CASRPPDSLAQYF,TGTGCCAGCCGTCCCCCGGACTCACTGGCCCAGTACTTC
-,-,TRBV7-2,TRBJ1-1,CASSQNLGGNTEAFF,TGTGCCAGCAGCCAAAATTTGGGGGGGAACACTGAAGCTTTCTTT
few,TRBD1,TRBV7-9,TRBJ2-5,CASSRRTGGGGETQYF,TGTGCCAGCAGCCGACGGACAGGGGGCGGAGGAGAGACCCAGTACTTC
-,-,TRBV6-5,TRBJ1-1,CASSPQGWGTEAFF,TGTGCCAGCAGCCCACAGGGCTGGGGCACTGAAGCTTTCTTT
-,TRBD1,TRBV19,TRBJ1-5,CASSVTGSNQPQHF,TGTGCCAGTAGTGTGACAGGGTCCAATCAGCCCCAGCATTTT
-,TRBD1,TRBV7-2,TRBJ1-1,CASSLQGAGTEAFF,TGTGCCAGCAGCTTACAGGGGGCCGGGACTGAAGCTTTCTTT
-,-,TRBV5-1,TRBJ2-5,CASSLGAGQQQETQYF,TGCGCCAGCAGCTTGGGGGCCGGACAGCAACAAGAGACCCAGTACTTC
-,TRBD1,TRBV28,TRBJ1-4,CASSLVGQGREKLFF,TGTGCCAGCAGTTTAGTGGGACAGGGGCGTGAAAAACTGTTTTTT
-,-,TRBV2,TRBJ2-5,CASTPGQIETQYF,TGTGCCAGCACACCCGGACAGATAGAGACCCAGTACTTC
-,-,TRBV6-5,TRBJ1-1,CASGGDVNTEAFF,TGTGCCAGCGGAGGGGACGTGAACACTGAAGCTTTCTTT
-,-,TRBV2,TRBJ1-5,CASEGTGNQPQHF,TGTGCCAGCGAGGGTACGGGGAATCAGCCCCAGCATTTT
few,-,TRBV6-5,TRBJ1-1,CASSYSTGGEAFF,TGTGCCAGCAGTTATTCGACGGGGGGTGAAGCTTTCTTT
-,-,TRBV5-1,TRBJ2-5,CASSLFLQETQYF,TGCGCCAGCAGCTTGTTCCTACAAGAGACCCAGTACTTC
-,-,TRBV7-9,TRBJ2-1,CASSITGKQFF,TGTGCCAGCAGCATCACAGGGAAGCAGTTCTTC
-,TRBD2,TRBV5-4,TRBJ2-1,CASEHTYHGTNNEQFF,TGTGCCAGCGAGCATACCTACCACGGGACTAACAATGAGCAGTTCTTC
-,TRBD1,TRBV9,TRBJ1-1,CASSETGGTEAFF,TGTGCCAGCAGCGAGACAGGGGGGACTGAAGCTTTCTTT
-,TRBD1,TRBV11-3,TRBJ2-7,CASSLATGSEQYF,TGTGCCAGCAGCTTAGCGACAGGGTCCGAGCAGTACTTC
-,TRBD2,TRBV7-9,TRBJ2-7,CASNTGTSRNEQYF,TGTGCCAGCAACACCGGGACTAGCAGAAACGAGCAGTACTTC
-,TRBD2,TRBV9,TRBJ2-2,CASSSTAGGQTGELFF,TGTGCCAGCAGCTCAACGGCGGGAGGGCAGACCGGGGAGCTGTTTTTT
-,TRBD1,TRBV24-1,TRBJ1-1,CATRETGDTEAFF,TGTGCCACCAGAGAGACAGGGGACACTGAAGCTTTCTTT
-,-,TRBV5-1,TRBJ2-3,CASSLAGLGTDTQYF,TGCGCCAGCAGCTTGGCCGGGTTGGGCACAGATACGCAGTATTTT
-,TRBD1,TRBV7-9,TRBJ1-5,CASSFQSGQGNQPQHF,TGTGCCAGCAGCTTCCAGTCGGGACAGGGAAATCAGCCCCAGCATTTT
-,-,TRBV10-3,TRBJ1-1,CAIRAEGAPEAFF,TGTGCCATCAGGGCCGAAGGGGCCCCTGAAGCTTTCTTT
-,-,TRBV5-6,TRBJ1-3,CASSSPTSSGNTIYF,TGTGCCAGCAGCTCCCCGACATCCTCTGGAAACACCATATATTTT
-,-,TRBV5-4,TRBJ2-7,CASSLPGGGGSYEQYF,TGTGCCAGCAGCTTGCCGGGGGGCGGAGGCTCCTACGAGCAGTACTTC
-,TRBD1,TRBV25-1,TRBJ2-3,CASSELQGADTQYF,TGTGCCAGCAGTGAATTACAGGGGGCAGATACGCAGTATTTT
-,-,TRBV10-3,TRBJ2-3,CASRGVPGGTDTQYF,TGTGCCTCGAGGGGGGTTCCCGGGGGGACAGATACGCAGTATTTT
once,TRBD2,TRBV5-6,TRBJ2-1,CASSLEGGWDNEQFF,TGTGCCAGCAGCTTGGAGGGAGGGTGGGACAATGAGCAGTTCTTC
-,-,TRBV24-1,TRBJ1-1,CATSDLSGGGTEAFF,TGTGCCACCAGTGATTTGTCGGGAGGGGGTACTGAAGCTTTCTTT
-,TRBD1,TRBV7-8,TRBJ1-2,CASSSSSGTGDSLGYTF,TGTGCCAGCAGCTCCTCCTCGGGGACAGGGGATTCGCTCGGCTACACCTTC
-,-,TRBV12-3/TRBV12-4,TRBJ2-2,CASRRLTWELFF,TGTGCCAGCAGAAGACTTACCTGGGAGCTGTTTTTT
-,-,TRBV6-2/TRBV6-3,TRBJ1-5,CASSSDSLWNQPQHF,TGTGCCAGCAGTTCGGACAGTTTGTGGAATCAGCCCCAGCATTTT
-,-,TRBV6-5,TRBJ2-2,CASSSRLAPGELFF,TGTGCCAGCAGTTCCCGGCTAGCCCCCGGGGAGCTGTTTTTT
-,-,TRBV6-5,TRBJ2-1,CASIRGKYNEQFF,TGTGCCAGCATTCGTGGCAAATACAATGAGCAGTTCTTC
-,-,TRBV5-1,TRBJ2-2,CASRLGGTNTGELFF,TGCGCCAGCAGACTGGGGGGAACGAACACCGGGGAGCTGTTTTTT
few,-,TRBV2,TRBJ2-7,CASAEGQFYEQYF,TGTGCCAGCGCCGAGGGACAATTTTACGAGCAGTACTTC
-,TRBD1,TRBV7-6,TRBJ1-6,CASSLSEGQSSYNSPLHF,TGTGCCAGCAGCTTATCTGAGGGACAGAGCTCCTATAATTCACCCCTCCACTTT
-,-,TRBV30,TRBJ1-1,CAWTDKRDTEAFF,TGTGCCTGGACGGATAAGAGGGACACTGAAGCTTTCTTT
-,-,TRBV12-5,TRBJ1-5,CASGLVEWGKEPQHF,TGTGCTAGTGGTTTGGTAGAGTGGGGCAAGGAGCCCCAGCATTTT
-,-,TRBV14,TRBJ1-1,CASSQGAGANTEAFF,TGTGCCAGCAGCCAAGGAGCAGGGGCGAACACTGAAGCTTTCTTT
-,-,TRBV29-1,TRBJ1-3,CSAQTGTGNTIYF,TGCAGCGCCCAGACAGGCACTGGAAACACCATATATTTT
-,-,TRBV7-3,TRBJ2-5,CASRARVPDPETQYF,TGTGCCAGCAGGGCGAGGGTCCCCGATCCTGAGACCCAGTACTTC
-,TRBD1,TRBV5-1,TRBJ2-7,CASSLVAGGEQYF,TGCGCCAGCAGCTTGGTGGCAGGGGGCGAGCAGTACTTC
-,TRBD1,TRBV29-1,TRBJ1-1,CSVEDHRGTEAFF,TGCAGCGTTGAAGATCACAGGGGAACTGAAGCTTTCTTT